Listed below are T cell receptor beta chains from one sample, sequenced in a study of identical twins. TCRdb used MiXCR to reprocess the 5' RACE reads, holding one entry per CDR3 protein. This table holds about 100,000 distinct CDR3 sequences, 5.9% found once. Sequenced: memory T cells sorted from blood. The receptors here all came from a woman aged 45-60 years in good health. CDR3s include the opening cysteine and the closing phenylalanine or tryptophan. Fields, in order: clone size, J gene, CDR3 length, V gene, D gene, CDR3 DNA, CDR3 protein. D genes are given only for firm matches. Clone size appears in some rows only: once, few, many, or a class for an expanded clone.

>many|TRBJ2-4|15|TRBV10-3|TRBD1
TGTGCCATCAGCTCCGGACAGGGAGGCAAAAACATTCAGTACTTC
CAISSGQGGKNIQYF
>many|TRBJ1-1|15|TRBV9|-
TGTGCCAGCAGCGTGGGCAGAATAATGAACACTGAAGCTTTCTTT
CASSVGRIMNTEAFF
>few|TRBJ1-1|16|TRBV5-1|-
TGCGCCAGCAGCTTGGACGGGGGGGGACTTTACACTGAAGCTTTCTTT
CASSLDGGGLYTEAFF
>-|TRBJ2-2|23|TRBV24-1|-
-
CATSDLLERLAGGPTHTGELFFF
>-|TRBJ2-6|14|TRBV29-1|-
TGCAGCGTCCTCCCCACAGCTGGGGCCAACGTCCTGACTTTC
CSVLPTAGANVLTF
>many|TRBJ2-7|13|TRBV29-1|-
TGCAGCGTCGTACTAGAGTGGCGAGACGAGCAGTACTTC
CSVVLEWRDEQYF
>many|TRBJ2-1|14|TRBV5-1|-
TGCGCCAGCAGCTTGGGGCATGTCCTAACTGAGCAGTTCTTC
CASSLGHVLTEQFF
>-|TRBJ2-5|16|TRBV19|TRBD1
TGTGCCAGTAGCATCGGGACAGGGCCGATTCAGGAGACCCAGTACTTC
CASSIGTGPIQETQYF
>many|TRBJ1-1|12|TRBV20-1|-
TGCAGTGCGGAGCGGGGTGGGACTGAAGCTTTCTTT
CSAERGGTEAFF
>few|TRBJ1-2|16|TRBV30|-
TGTGCCTGGAGTTCTCCCTCAGGGCAAGCTAACTATGGCTACACCTTC
CAWSSPSGQANYGYTF
>many|TRBJ1-1|12|TRBV29-1|-
TGCAGCGTGGGGACAACGAACACTGAAGCTTTCTTT
CSVGTTNTEAFF
>few|TRBJ2-7|15|TRBV5-4|-
TGTGCCAGCAGACCCGGGACGGCCTCTCGAGGCGAGCAGTACTTC
CASRPGTASRGEQYF
>many|TRBJ1-2|16|TRBV9|-
TGTGCCAGCAGCCCCCTAGATAGGAGGGGTAGCTATGGCTACACCTTC
CASSPLDRRGSYGYTF
>many|TRBJ1-5|14|TRBV24-1|-
TGTGCCACCAGTGTTGACAGGAACAATCAGCCCCAGCATTTT
CATSVDRNNQPQHF
>-|TRBJ2-1|16|TRBV6-5|TRBD2
TGTGCCAGCAGTTCCTCTAGCGGTCCTGCCTACAATGAGCAGTTCTTC
CASSSSSGPAYNEQFF
>many|TRBJ2-1|14|TRBV28|TRBD1
TGTGCCAGCAGCCGACAGGGGACCTACAATGAGCAGTTCTTC
CASSRQGTYNEQFF
>many|TRBJ2-5|15|TRBV6-5|-
TGTGCCAGCAGTTCCCTGAGGACCCCCGTTAAGACCCAGTACTTC
CASSSLRTPVKTQYF
>many|TRBJ2-1|15|TRBV5-1|TRBD1
TGCGCCAGCAGCTTGTCCGGACAGGGTTTGCATGAGCAGTTCTTC
CASSLSGQGLHEQFF
>many|TRBJ2-3|18|TRBV4-1|TRBD2
TGCGCCAGCAGCCAAGATCGGGTCGTGGGAGGGCCCGTAGATACGCAGTATTTT
CASSQDRVVGGPVDTQYF
>-|TRBJ1-2|10|TRBV20-1|-
TGCAGTACTAAGGGTGATGGCTACACCTTC
CSTKGDGYTF
>many|TRBJ2-3|14|TRBV20-1|-
TGCAGTGCTCAGACTCAGATCGGCACAGATACGCAGTATTTT
CSAQTQIGTDTQYF
>few|TRBJ2-1|14|TRBV28|-
TGTGCCAGCAGTTTGGGCAGGGAATACAATGAGCAGTTCTTC
CASSLGREYNEQFF
>few|TRBJ2-1|17|TRBV7-9|-
TGTGCCAGCAGCTTAGATCGGGCTACAGGGATTAGCGGTGAGCAGTTCTTC
CASSLDRATGISGEQFF
>many|TRBJ1-2|13|TRBV29-1|TRBD1
TGCAGCGTTCGGACAGGGGGTGCATATGGCTACACCTTC
CSVRTGGAYGYTF
>many|TRBJ2-3|14|TRBV5-1|-
TGCGCCACCCGGGGCAGCTTTAGCACAGATACGCAGTATTTT
CATRGSFSTDTQYF
>many|TRBJ2-3|16|TRBV5-1|TRBD2
TGCGCCAGCAGCAAGGGACTAGCGGGAGGCCCAGATACGCAGTATTTT
CASSKGLAGGPDTQYF
>many|TRBJ2-3|14|TRBV19|TRBD1
TGTGCCAGTAGTTTACAGGGGGCGCAAGATACGCAGTATTTT
CASSLQGAQDTQYF
>few|TRBJ2-5|15|TRBV5-4|-
TGTGCCAGCAGCCCAAGGACAGGGAGGGAAGAGACCCAGTACTTC
CASSPRTGREETQYF
>many|TRBJ1-1|13|TRBV18|-
TGTGCCAGCTCACCGGGGCTAAACACTGAAGCTTTCTTT
CASSPGLNTEAFF
>-|TRBJ1-1|14|TRBV19|-
TGTGCCAGTCGCCGCGGGACCTCCGACACTGAAGCTTTCTTT
CASRRGTSDTEAFF
>many|TRBJ1-5|14|TRBV28|-
TGTGCCACCCTTCCATTGGGGAACAATCAGCCCCAGCATTTT
CATLPLGNNQPQHF
>few|TRBJ2-2|17|TRBV30|TRBD2
TGTGCCTGGAGTCAACTAGCGGGTCGCTGGAACACCGGGGAGCTGTTTTTT
CAWSQLAGRWNTGELFF
>-|TRBJ2-7|15|TRBV9|TRBD2
TGTGCCAGCAGCGTAGGGGCGGGAGCCCCGGACGAGCAGTACTTC
CASSVGAGAPDEQYF
>many|TRBJ2-1|11|TRBV12-3/TRBV12-4|-
TGTGCCAGCAGTTTTAAGGAGGAGCAGTTCTTC
CASSFKEEQFF
>few|TRBJ1-1|13|TRBV29-1|-
TGCAGCGTTGGAGCCGAATCGGACACTGAAGCTTTCTTT
CSVGAESDTEAFF
>many|TRBJ2-7|14|TRBV7-8|-
TGTGCCAGCAGCTTCTCACAGGTCCTCTACGAGCAGTACTTC
CASSFSQVLYEQYF
>many|TRBJ2-1|13|TRBV7-8|-
TGTGCCAGCAGCCAGAGGGCCACCGATGGGCAGTTCTTC
CASSQRATDGQFF
>many|TRBJ1-2|12|TRBV20-1|TRBD1
TGCAGTGCTACTGGACAGGGGCCGGGCTACACCTTC
CSATGQGPGYTF
>-|TRBJ2-4|13|TRBV15|-
TGTGCCACCGGGCCAGGGGTCAAAAACATTCAGTACTTC
CATGPGVKNIQYF
>few|TRBJ1-1|14|TRBV5-1|-
TGCGCCAGCAGGGTCGCAGCTGACGGCACTGAAGCTTTCTTT
CASRVAADGTEAFF